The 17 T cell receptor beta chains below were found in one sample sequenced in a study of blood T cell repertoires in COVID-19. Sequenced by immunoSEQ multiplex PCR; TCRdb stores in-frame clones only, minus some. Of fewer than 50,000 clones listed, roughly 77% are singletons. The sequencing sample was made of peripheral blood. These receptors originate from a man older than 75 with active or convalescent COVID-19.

DNA for the CDR3: TGTGCCAGCAGTGAGGTTCGGGACAGCCAAGAGACCCAGTACTTC. Translation gives CASSEVRDSQETQYF. The J gene is TRBJ2-5, the V gene TRBV6-1, with 7 bases fitting TRBD1. Germline trimming cut 3 bases from V and 1 base from J; bases unmatched to any gene: 5. The CDR3 length is 15 residues. The germline V gene encodes CDR1 MNHNS and CDR2 SASEGT.

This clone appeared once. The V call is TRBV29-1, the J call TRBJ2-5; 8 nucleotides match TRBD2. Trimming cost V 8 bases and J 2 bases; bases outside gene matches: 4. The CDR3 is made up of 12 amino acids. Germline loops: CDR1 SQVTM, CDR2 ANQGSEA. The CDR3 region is CSPLAVQETQYF. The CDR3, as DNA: TGCAGCCCACTAGCGGTGCAAGAGACCCAGTACTTC.

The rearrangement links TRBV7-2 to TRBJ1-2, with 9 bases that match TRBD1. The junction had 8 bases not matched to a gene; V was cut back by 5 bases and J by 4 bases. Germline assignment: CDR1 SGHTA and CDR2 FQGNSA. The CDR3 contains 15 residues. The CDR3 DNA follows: TGTGCCAGCAGCGCCCGAGAGACAGGGGGCTATGGCTACACCTTC. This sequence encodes CASSARETGGYGYTF.

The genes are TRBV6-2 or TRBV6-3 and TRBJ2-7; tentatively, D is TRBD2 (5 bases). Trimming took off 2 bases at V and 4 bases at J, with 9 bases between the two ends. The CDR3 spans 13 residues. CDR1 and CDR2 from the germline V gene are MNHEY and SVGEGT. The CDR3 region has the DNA TGTGCCAGCAGTTACGCTGGAGGTTACGAGCAGTACTTC. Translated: CASSYAGGYEQYF.

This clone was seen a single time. The CDR3 spells CASRQGGVGEQYF. The CDR3 DNA reads TGTGCCAGCAGACAGGGAGGGGTTGGCGAGCAGTACTTC. V and J are TRBV5-4 and TRBJ2-7; weak D call: TRBD2 (7 bases). The ends were cut back, 5 bases at V and 6 bases at J, with 15 bases in the middle. This CDR3 has 13 residues. Germline CDR1 is SGHNT and CDR2 is YYREEE (reference sequence). The entire variable domain, with the rest obtained from reference TRBV5-4 and TRBJ2-7, is as follows: ETGVTQSPTHLIKTRGQQVTLRCSSQSGHNTVSWYQQALGQGPQFIFQYYREEENGRGNFPPRFSGLQFPNYSSELNVNALELDDSALYLCASRQGGVGEQYFGPGTRLTVT.

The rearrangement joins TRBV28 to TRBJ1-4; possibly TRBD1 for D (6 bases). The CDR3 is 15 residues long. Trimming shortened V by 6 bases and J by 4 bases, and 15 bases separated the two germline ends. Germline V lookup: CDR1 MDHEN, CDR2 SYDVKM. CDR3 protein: CASSLRGHLNEKLFF. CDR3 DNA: TGTGCCAGCAGCCTTAGGGGACACCTTAATGAAAAACTGTTTTTT. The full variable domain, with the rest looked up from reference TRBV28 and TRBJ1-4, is DVKVTQSSRYLVKRTGEKVFLECVQDMDHENMFWYRQDPGLGLRLIYFSYDVKMKEKGDIPEGYSVSREKKERFSLILESASTNQTSMYLCASSLRGHLNEKLFFGSGTQLSVL.

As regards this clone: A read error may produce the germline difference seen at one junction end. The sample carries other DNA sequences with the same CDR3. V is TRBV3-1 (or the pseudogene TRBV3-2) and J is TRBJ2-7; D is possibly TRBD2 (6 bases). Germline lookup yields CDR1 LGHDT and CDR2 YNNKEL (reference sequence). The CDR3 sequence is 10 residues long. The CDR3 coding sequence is TGTGCCAGCGGGGGGAACGAGCAATACTTC. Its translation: CASGGNEQYF.

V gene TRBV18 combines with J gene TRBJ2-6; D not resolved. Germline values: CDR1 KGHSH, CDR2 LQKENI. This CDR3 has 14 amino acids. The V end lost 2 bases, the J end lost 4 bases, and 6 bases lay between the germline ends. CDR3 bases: TGTGCCAGCTCACCAGGCAACGGGGCCAACGTCCTGACTTTC. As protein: CASSPGNGANVLTF.

The CDR3 region has the DNA TGTGCCGGCACCCTAGCCGGGAGCTACACAGATACGCAGTATTTT. This gives the protein CAGTLAGSYTDTQYF. The chain uses TRBV9 and TRBJ2-3; D is perhaps TRBD2 (6 bases). The CDR3 is 15 residues long. V shed 10 bases and J shed 2 bases, with 20 bases lying between them. Per the germline V gene, CDR1 is SGDLS and CDR2 is YYNGEE.

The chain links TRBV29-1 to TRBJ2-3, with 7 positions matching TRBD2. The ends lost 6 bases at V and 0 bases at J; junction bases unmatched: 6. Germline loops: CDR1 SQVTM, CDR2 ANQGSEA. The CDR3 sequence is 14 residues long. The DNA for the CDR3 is TGCAGCGTGGGGGGAGGGAGTAGCACAGATACGCAGTATTTT. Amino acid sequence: CSVGGGSSTDTQYF.

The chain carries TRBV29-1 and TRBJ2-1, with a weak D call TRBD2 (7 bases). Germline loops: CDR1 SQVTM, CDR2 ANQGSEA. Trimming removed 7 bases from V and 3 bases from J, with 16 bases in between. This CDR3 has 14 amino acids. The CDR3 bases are TGCAGCGGGAGTCGGGGGGCCAGCTACAATGAGCAGTTCTTC. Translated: CSGSRGASYNEQFF.

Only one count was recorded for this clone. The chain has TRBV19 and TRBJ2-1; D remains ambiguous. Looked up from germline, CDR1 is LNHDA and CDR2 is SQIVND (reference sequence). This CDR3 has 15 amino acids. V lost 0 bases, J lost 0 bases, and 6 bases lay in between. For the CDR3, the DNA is TGTGCCAGTAGTATAGACGGTAGCTCCTACAATGAGCAGTTCTTC. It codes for CASSIDGSSYNEQFF.

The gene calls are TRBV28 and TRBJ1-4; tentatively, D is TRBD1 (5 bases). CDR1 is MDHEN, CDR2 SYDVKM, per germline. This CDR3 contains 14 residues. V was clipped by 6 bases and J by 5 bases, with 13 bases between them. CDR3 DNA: TGTGCCAGCAGGGCACAGGTGACAAATGAAAAACTGTTTTTT. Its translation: CASRAQVTNEKLFF. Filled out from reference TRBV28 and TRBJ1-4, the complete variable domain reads DVKVTQSSRYLVKRTGEKVFLECVQDMDHENMFWYRQDPGLGLRLIYFSYDVKMKEKGDIPEGYSVSREKKERFSLILESASTNQTSMYLCASRAQVTNEKLFFGSGTQLSVL.

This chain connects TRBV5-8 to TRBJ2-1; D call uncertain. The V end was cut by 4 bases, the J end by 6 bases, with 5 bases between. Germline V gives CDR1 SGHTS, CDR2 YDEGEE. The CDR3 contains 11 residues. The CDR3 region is CASSGFNEQFF. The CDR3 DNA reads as TGTGCCAGCAGCGGCTTCAATGAGCAGTTCTTC.

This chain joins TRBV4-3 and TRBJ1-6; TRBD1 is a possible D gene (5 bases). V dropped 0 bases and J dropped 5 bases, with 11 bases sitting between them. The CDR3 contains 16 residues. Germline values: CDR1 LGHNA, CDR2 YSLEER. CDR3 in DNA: TGCGCCAGCAGCCAAGATGCCAGGGATGATAATTCACCCCTCCACTTT. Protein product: CASSQDARDDNSPLHF.

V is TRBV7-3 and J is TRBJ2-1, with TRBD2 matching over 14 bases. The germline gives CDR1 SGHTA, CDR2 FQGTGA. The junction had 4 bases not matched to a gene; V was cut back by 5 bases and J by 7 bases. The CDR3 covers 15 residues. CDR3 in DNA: TGTGCCAGCAGCCCCGGACTAGCGGGGGGTAATGAGCAGTTCTTC. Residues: CASSPGLAGGNEQFF.

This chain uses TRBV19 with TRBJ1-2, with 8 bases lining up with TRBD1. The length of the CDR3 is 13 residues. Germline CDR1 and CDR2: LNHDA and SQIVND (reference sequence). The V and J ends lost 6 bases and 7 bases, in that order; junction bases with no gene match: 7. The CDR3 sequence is CASRTDRASGYTF. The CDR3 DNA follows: TGTGCCAGTAGGACGGACAGGGCGAGTGGCTACACCTTC.